This TCR beta chain was recorded in a study of vaccination effects on CD4 cells after COVID-19. V lost 2 bases to trimming and J lost 5 bases, with 18 bases between them. CDR1 and CDR2 from the germline V gene are MNHEY and SVGEGT. The CDR3 consists of 16 residues. With the ViraFEST assay, the study expanded antigen-specific CD4+ T cells using viral peptide pools, then sequenced them. Following 10 days of culture, CD4+ T cells were isolated. Absence of prior SARS-CoV-2 infection characterized the vaccine recipients, who showed negative nucleocapsid antibodies. Points on this clone: The antigen remains unidentified.

Profiled with immunoSEQ multiplex PCR; TCRdb holds only in-frame clones, not every one. The sample lists around 71,000 clones; approximately 79% were seen once. The sequencing here drew on CD4+ T cells from PBMCs cultured with HCoV-OC43 spike peptides, taken before COVID-19 vaccination. Subset given: HCoV-OC43 spike overlapping peptide pool stimulation. The sequence was collected from a human donor who received a COVID-19 vaccine. The J gene is TRBJ2-5, the V gene TRBV6-2 or TRBV6-3; possible D gene TRBD2, 6 bases. The CDR3 DNA is TGTGCCAGCAGTTACGGGGGGACTCCCTGGCGGGAGACCCAGTACTTC. Protein: CASSYGGTPWRETQYF.